This T cell receptor beta chain was sequenced during a study of cytomegalovirus exposure and HLA in healthy donors. Study-wide findings and caveats: A cluster of highly shared sequence variants was likely a sequencing artifact. Cytomegalovirus association was assigned to about 150 TCR beta chains.

CDR3 size: 15 residues. With 3 bases removed from V and 3 bases from J, the gap between germline ends came to 13 bases. Germline-derived CDR1 and CDR2 are MGHRA and YSYEKL. Turning to this clone: Its target is not known.

The PCR contained 60 Vbeta and 13 Jbeta primers. Sequencing was performed with immunoSEQ multiplex PCR; in TCRdb, only in-frame clones are kept and a portion is missing. Here the sample spans some 180,000 clones, roughly 68% being singletons. The sequence was collected from a woman in her thirties in good health and CMV-seronegative. The rearrangement joins TRBV4-1 to TRBJ2-3; D not resolved. Sequenced input: PBMCs. The CDR3 DNA reads TGCGCCAGCAGCCAGTCGAGTTTGTCGACAGATACGCAGTATTTT. Its translation is CASSQSSLSTDTQYF.